This T cell receptor (beta chain) was observed in a study of blood T cells in healthy people across ages. Study results and limitations: Observed TCR beta diversity per million T cells went down as age went up. This fall followed a roughly linear course with age.

To note about this clonotype: The antigen remains undetermined.

A second PCR, run for roughly 7 to 11 cycles, used a sample-barcoded 5' primer plus a J-beta primer mix. Each single sample gave us at least 2.5 million CDR3-containing paired-end reads. TCRdb reprocessed the 5' RACE reads via MiXCR and lists one record per CDR3 protein. The sample consists of 1.5 million to 2 million distinct CDR3 sequences, roughly 49% of them appearing once. The CDR3 consists of 13 residues. Looked up from germline, CDR1 is MNHEY and CDR2 is SMNVEV (reference sequence). The germline V and J ends were trimmed by 5 bases and 8 bases, with 10 bases remaining between them. V gene TRBV27 combines with J gene TRBJ1-6, with D maybe TRBD1 (5 bases). The source material was blood. The sequence derives from a woman aged 40 to 50 in good health. Written as DNA, the CDR3 is TGTGCCAGCAGTATAGCGACAGATTCACCCCTCCACTTT. Its translation is CASSIATDSPLHF.